The clone carrying this T cell receptor (beta chain) was seen more than once but under ten times. Its antigen is undetermined. Each CDR3 protein gets one entry after TCRdb re-called the reads with MiXCR. The table includes some 150,000 distinct CDR3 sequences, 23% detected once. This sample was taken from a study of T cell repertoires in cytomegalovirus infection. The wider study: The public TCR beta signatures pointed to both CMV infection and matching HLA type.

The study's findings and limits: The cumulative frequency of public TCR beta families identified carriers of CMV plus the relevant HLA. The ex vivo response was dominated by HLA-C-restricted CMV-specific TCR beta clonotypes.

The receptor was isolated from a human donor in good health (CMV status not recorded). Some clones in this sample may be carry-over from other donors' samples. Sequencing was performed on PBMCs.

Here the CDR3 DNA reads TGTGCCAGCAGTTTAAGTGCACCGAACAATCAGCCCCAGCATTTT. The encoded protein is CASSLSAPNNQPQHF. V is TRBV12-3 or TRBV12-4 and J is TRBJ1-5; D gene ambiguous. The CDR3 has 15 residues. Trimming took 2 bases from V and 3 from J, leaving 11 bases between them.